The 19 T cell receptor beta chains listed next were all sequenced from one sample in a study of blood T cell repertoires in COVID-19. Libraries were prepared by immunoSEQ multiplex PCR; TCRdb keeps only in-frame clonotypes and omits some of them. The table has over 100,000 clones, 82% seen once. Source material: peripheral blood. Receptors originate from a man between 60 and 75 years old with acute or convalescent COVID-19.

V gene TRBV11-3 combines with J gene TRBJ1-2, with TRBD1 matching over 7 bases. With 1 base clipped from V and 8 bases from J, the junction kept 16 bases outside the gene matches. The CDR3 runs to 17 residues. From germline, CDR1 is SGHNT and CDR2 YENEEA. In DNA form, the CDR3 reads TGTGCCAGCAGCTTAGCCACTACAGGGGCCATACCGACCGGCTACACCTTC. As protein: CASSLATTGAIPTGYTF.

The chain links TRBV6-5 to TRBJ2-1, with 7 bases that match TRBD1. Losses at the gene ends were 5 bases for V and 5 bases for J; bases not matched to a gene: 9. The CDR3 length is 15 residues. Germline V gives CDR1 MNHEY, CDR2 SVGAGI. The CDR3 DNA reads TGTGCCAGCAGTCCCCTCGCGACAGGGCACAATGAGCAGTTCTTC. Its translation is CASSPLATGHNEQFF.

V gene TRBV6-5 combines with J gene TRBJ1-1; no clear D gene. With 2 bases removed from V and 0 bases from J, the gap between germline ends came to 10 bases. CDR3 size: 15 residues. Per germline, CDR1 MNHEY and CDR2 SVGAGI. The CDR3 DNA reads as TGTGCCAGCAGTTACGCCGGACTGATGAACACTGAAGCTTTCTTT. It translates to CASSYAGLMNTEAFF.

This clone occurred a few times. The V gene is TRBV30, the J gene TRBJ1-2; D not certain. The CDR3 extends over 11 amino acids. Trimming removed 0 bases at V and 6 bases at J, with 5 bases between. CDR1 is GTSNPN, CDR2 SVGIG, per germline (reference sequence). The CDR3 region has the DNA TGTGCCTGGAGTGTACTTGATGGCTACACCTTC. Its protein product is CAWSVLDGYTF.

The chain links TRBV6-6 to TRBJ1-1; D possibly corresponds to TRBD1 (5 bases). V lost 7 bases and J lost 3, with 15 bases in between. The CDR3 extends over 14 amino acids. CDR1 and CDR2 from the germline V gene are MNHNY and SVGAGI (reference sequence). The CDR3: CASKGHLRDTEAFF. The CDR3 DNA follows: TGTGCCAGCAAGGGCCACCTCAGGGACACTGAAGCTTTCTTT.

The chain combines TRBV5-4 with TRBJ1-1; D is perhaps TRBD1 (6 bases). This CDR3 is built from 12 residues. V lost 5 bases to trimming and J lost 7 bases, with 12 bases between them. CDR1 and CDR2 (germline): SGHNT, YYREEE (reference sequence). CDR3 residues: CASSFRTDEAFF. CDR3 DNA: TGTGCCAGCAGTTTCCGGACAGATGAAGCTTTCTTT.

The chain combines TRBV7-9 with TRBJ2-3, with D unclear. V was pared by 0 bases and J by 1 base, with 11 bases between. The CDR3 is 16 residues long. Germline V gives CDR1 SEHNR, CDR2 FQNEAQ (reference sequence). The CDR3 DNA follows: TGTGCCAGCAGCTTAGCGTGGCAGGCCGGCACAGATACGCAGTATTTT. This gives the protein CASSLAWQAGTDTQYF.

The J gene is TRBJ1-6, the V gene TRBV19; 10 bases agree with TRBD1. Germline V gene sequence: CDR1 LNHDA, CDR2 SQIVND (reference sequence). The CDR3 is 17 residues long. V trimming: 5 bases; J trimming: 5 bases; junction bases outside the gene matches: 9. In DNA form, the CDR3 reads TGTGCCAGTAGTCGTCCCGGGACAGGGGTCCATAATTCACCCCTCCACTTT. Its protein is CASSRPGTGVHNSPLHF.

The chain's CDR3 is CASSLGMRTSGRYNEQFF. In nucleotides, the CDR3 is TGTGCCAGCAGCTTAGGAATGAGGACTAGCGGGCGATACAATGAGCAGTTCTTC. The V call is TRBV11-2, the J call TRBJ2-1, with TRBD2 identical over 11 bases. Looked up from germline, CDR1 is SGHAT and CDR2 is FQNNGV. The CDR3 is 18 amino acids. J was trimmed by 4 bases and V by 1 base; bases with no gene match: 9.

This sequence joins TRBV5-1 and TRBJ2-5; 7 bases line up with TRBD2. CDR1 SGHRS and CDR2 YFSETQ come from the germline V gene. The CDR3 extends over 14 amino acids. J lost 3 bases, V lost 5 bases, and 7 bases had no gene match. The CDR3 reads CASRSGTYEETQYF. The CDR3 bases are TGCGCCAGCAGGAGCGGGACGTATGAAGAGACCCAGTACTTC. Full variable domain (outside the CDR3, taken from reference TRBV5-1 and TRBJ2-5): KAGVTQTPRYLIKTRGQQVTLSCSPISGHRSVSWYQQTPGQGLQFLFEYFSETQRNKGNFPGRFSGRQFSNSRSEMNVSTLELGDSALYLCASRSGTYEETQYFGPGTRLLVL.

This rearrangement joins TRBV27 to TRBJ1-2, with 8 bases lining up with TRBD1. CDR1 and CDR2 (germline): MNHEY, SMNVEV (reference sequence). The CDR3 is made up of 15 amino acids. Germline trimming cut 5 bases from V and 4 bases from J; bases unmatched to any gene: 9. The CDR3 nucleotides are TGTGCCAGCAGTAAGACAGGGGCCGAAAGCTATGGCTACACCTTC. Its protein is CASSKTGAESYGYTF.

The chain employs TRBV7-8 and TRBJ2-6; 7 bases fit TRBD1. This CDR3 spans 17 amino acids. Germline V gives CDR1 SGHVS, CDR2 FQNEAQ. V shed 5 bases, J shed 0 bases, and the junction held 7 bases outside the gene matches. CDR3 sequence: CASSRTGGTSGANVLTF. For the CDR3, the DNA is TGTGCCAGCAGCCGGACAGGTGGAACCTCTGGGGCCAACGTCCTGACTTTC.

The rearrangement uses TRBV19 and TRBJ1-1, with TRBD1 identical over 8 bases. The germline gives CDR1 LNHDA, CDR2 SQIVND (reference sequence). J was trimmed by 1 base and V by 8 bases; bases with no gene match: 15. CDR3 length: 17 amino acids. CDR3 residues: CASASERQGNKNTEAFF. CDR3 nucleotides: TGTGCCAGTGCATCCGAGAGACAGGGGAACAAGAACACTGAAGCTTTCTTT.

Comment on this clone: This sample also contains other DNA sequences that code for the same CDR3. V usage is TRBV11-3 and J usage is TRBJ1-3; D may be TRBD1 (5 bases). Trimming pared 0 bases from V and 7 bases from J, leaving 22 bases between. Germline V gene lookup returns CDR1 SGHNT and CDR2 YENEEA. The CDR3 is 18 residues long. The CDR3 DNA reads as TGTGCCAGCAGCTTAGACGGCGGAAGGGGCTGGAGTAAGAACACCATATATTTT. This translates into CASSLDGGRGWSKNTIYF.

CDR3 nucleotide sequence: TGTGCCAGCAGCGTAGCTAGCGGTCTTGAGACCCAGTACTTC. As protein: CASSVASGLETQYF. V and J are TRBV9 and TRBJ2-5, with TRBD2 matching 7 bases. Germline trimming cut 0 bases from V and 5 bases from J; bases unmatched to any gene: 4. The CDR3 consists of 14 residues. Germline V lookup: CDR1 SGDLS, CDR2 YYNGEE.

This chain connects TRBV7-3 to TRBJ2-2; no firm D call. Germline V lookup: CDR1 SGHTA, CDR2 FQGTGA. V was clipped by 5 bases and J by 0 bases, with 10 bases between them. There are 15 residues in the CDR3. The DNA of the CDR3 is TGTGCCAGCAGCCCTTCACGGGCGAACACCGGGGAGCTGTTTTTT. This sequence encodes CASSPSRANTGELFF.

This clone has only a few counts. The J gene is TRBJ1-6, the V gene TRBV6-2 or TRBV6-3; D possibly corresponds to TRBD1 (5 bases). CDR3 length equals 16 residues. CDR1 is MNHEY and CDR2 is SVGEGT in the germline V gene. V was shortened by 0 bases and J by 9 bases, with 15 bases between the two germline ends. CDR3 protein: CASSYSIDSPGSPLHF. The CDR3 bases are TGTGCCAGCAGTTACTCGATTGACAGCCCGGGTTCACCCCTCCACTTT.

The rearrangement links TRBV19 to TRBJ2-5, with 7 bases that match TRBD1. Germline V gives CDR1 LNHDA, CDR2 SQIVND (reference sequence). J lost 2 bases, V lost 10 bases, and 7 bases had no gene match. The CDR3 consists of 13 residues. The CDR3 sequence: CATRQGLQETQYF. As DNA, the CDR3 is TGTGCCACCCGACAGGGATTACAAGAGACCCAGTACTTC.

The chain combines TRBV28 with TRBJ2-5, with TRBD1 as a possible D gene (5 bases). This CDR3 has 15 amino acids. V gave up 6 bases and J gave up 1 base, with 15 bases separating them. Germline loops: CDR1 MDHEN, CDR2 SYDVKM. In nucleotides, the CDR3 is TGTGCCAGCAGAGCCCTGCAGGGATCCCAAGAGACCCAGTACTTC. Protein sequence: CASRALQGSQETQYF.